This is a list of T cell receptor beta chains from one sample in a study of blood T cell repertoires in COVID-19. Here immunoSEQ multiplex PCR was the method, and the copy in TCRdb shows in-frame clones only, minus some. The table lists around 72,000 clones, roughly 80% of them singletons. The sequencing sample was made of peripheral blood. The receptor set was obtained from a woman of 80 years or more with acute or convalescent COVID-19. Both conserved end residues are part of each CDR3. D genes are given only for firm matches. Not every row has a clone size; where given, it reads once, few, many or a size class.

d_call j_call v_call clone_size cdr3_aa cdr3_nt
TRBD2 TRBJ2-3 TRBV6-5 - CASCLAGDYTQYF TGTGCCAGCTGTCTAGCGGGGGATTATACGCAGTATTTT
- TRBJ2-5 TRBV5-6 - CASSLVQKETQYF TGTGCCAGCAGCTTGGTCCAAAAAGAGACCCAGTACTTC
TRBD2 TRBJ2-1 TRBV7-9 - CASSLFLAGEGEQFF TGTGCCAGCAGCTTATTCCTAGCGGGAGAAGGTGAGCAGTTCTTC
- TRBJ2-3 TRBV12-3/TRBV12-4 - CASSLGPTDTQYF TGTGCCAGCAGTCTGGGGCCCACAGATACGCAGTATTTT
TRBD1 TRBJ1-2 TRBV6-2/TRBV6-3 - CASSYTGGHGYTF TGTGCCAGCAGTTACACAGGGGGCCATGGCTACACCTTC
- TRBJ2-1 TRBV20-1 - CSASRSGGLYNEQFF TGCAGTGCTAGTCGGTCGGGGGGCCTTTACAATGAGCAGTTCTTC
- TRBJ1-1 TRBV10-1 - CASSELPGEKAFF TGCGCCAGCAGTGAGCTCCCGGGAGAGAAAGCTTTCTTT
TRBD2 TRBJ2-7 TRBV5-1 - CASSLLASGLSYEQYF TGCGCCAGCAGCTTGTTAGCTAGCGGGCTGTCCTACGAGCAGTACTTC
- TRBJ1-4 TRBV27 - CASSPRGPLGEKLFF TGTGCCAGCAGTCCCCGAGGCCCCCTGGGTGAAAAACTGTTTTTT
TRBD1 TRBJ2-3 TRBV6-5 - CASSYEGAGWGDTQYF TGTGCCAGCAGTTACGAGGGGGCAGGATGGGGAGATACGCAGTATTTT
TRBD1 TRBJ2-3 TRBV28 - CASSPSGTGSGDTQYF TGTGCCAGCAGCCCATCCGGGACAGGGAGCGGGGATACGCAGTATTTT
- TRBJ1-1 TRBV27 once CASSWDIQAEAFF TGTGCCAGCAGTTGGGACATACAAGCTGAAGCTTTCTTT
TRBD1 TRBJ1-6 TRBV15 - CATRTGQNNSPLHF TGTGCCACCCGTACGGGACAGAATAATTCACCCCTCCACTTT
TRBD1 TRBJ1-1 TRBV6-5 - CASSLGQGASLRAFF TGTGCCAGCAGCCTCGGACAGGGGGCGTCCCTAAGGGCTTTCTTT
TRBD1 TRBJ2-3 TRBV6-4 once CASSDTWGQRTDTQYF TGTGCCAGCAGTGATACCTGGGGACAGCGAACAGATACGCAGTATTTT
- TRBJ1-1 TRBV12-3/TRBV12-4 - CASSLASGLEAFF TGTGCCAGCAGTTTAGCGTCAGGACTTGAAGCTTTCTTT
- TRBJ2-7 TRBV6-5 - CASRSLGNSLDEQYF TGTGCCAGCAGGTCCTTAGGTAACAGCTTGGACGAGCAGTACTTC
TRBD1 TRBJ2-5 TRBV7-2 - CASSLTGGETQYF TGTGCCAGCAGCTTGACAGGGGGAGAGACCCAGTACTTC